This T cell receptor beta chain was sequenced for a study of T cell clonotyping in hematopoietic cell transplantation. The study's findings and limits: No sorting was done, leaving CD4 and CD8 contributions mixed. Recipient TCR diversity dropped after transplant; expanded clonotypes rose from day 30 to 180. Higher Inverse Simpson Index values in graft donor and pretransplant recipient predicted broader posttransplant TCR diversity. Few recipient clonotypes overlapped donors; over 95% were de novo at given depth.

Germline V gives CDR1 SGHTA, CDR2 FQGNSA. There are 14 residues in the CDR3. The V end lost 0 bases, the J end lost 3 bases, and 9 bases lay between the germline ends. A word on this clone: Its target is unknown.

TCRdb's table, derived via immunoSEQ multiplex PCR, lists solely in-frame clones and lacks some. The sample has approximately 70,000 clones, around 94% seen once. Sequenced input: peripheral blood mononuclear cells. This TCR derives from a man aged 45-65 years in good health. Some clones in this sample may be carry-over from other donors' samples. The genes are TRBV7-2 and TRBJ2-7; D is uncertain. The CDR3 sequence: CASSLARAGYEQYF. For the CDR3, the DNA is TGTGCCAGCAGCTTAGCCCGCGCAGGCTACGAGCAGTACTTC.